This is a list of T cell receptor beta chains from one sample in a study of chemoradiotherapy in HPV16-positive cancers. Assay used: immunoSEQ multiplex PCR; TCRdb lists only in-frame clones, some missing. Of 25,000 to 35,000 clones in the sample, about 85% were seen once. The sequencing used blood, collected from a patient who underwent chemoradiotherapy. The receptors were sampled from a human donor with HPV-associated anogenital cancer. Both conserved end residues are trimmed from each CDR3. Each record gives: J gene, V gene, clone size, CDR3 protein. The size of a clone is reported for some rows only, either as once, few or many, or as a class for expanded clones.

TRBJ1-1	TRBV19	-	ASNHPSKTGNTEAF
TRBJ1-5	TRBV18	-	ASSPAGDNQPQH
TRBJ1-4	TRBV9	-	ASSADIQGVGEKLF
TRBJ1-4	TRBV4-1	once	ASSPFAGRDEKLF
TRBJ1-5	TRBV6-5	-	ASSLSGAYQPQH
TRBJ2-7	TRBV7-9	few	ASSPTTGASYEQY
TRBJ2-7	TRBV6-4	-	ASSRDGGYEQY
TRBJ1-1	TRBV5-5	-	ASSPGGGGTEAF
TRBJ2-7	TRBV27	-	ASSLGGAREKQY
TRBJ1-2	TRBV5-1	-	ASSSQGGGYT
TRBJ1-2	TRBV28	-	ASTTGAPKGGYT
TRBJ1-3	TRBV27	-	ASSRSREAGNTIY
TRBJ2-2	TRBV11-3	-	ASSFRVGGTGELF
-	TRBV7-2	once	ASSLGPGREQY
TRBJ1-1	TRBV19	-	ASSIEDWNTEAF
TRBJ2-5	TRBV7-2	-	ASSGGQGETQY
TRBJ2-2	TRBV6-5	-	ASRGQGSNTGELF
TRBJ2-5	TRBV7-9	-	ASSPVDGTEY
TRBJ1-1	TRBV7-8	once	ASSDRGRGTEAF